This TCR beta chain comes out of a study of cytomegalovirus exposure and HLA in healthy donors. Germline-derived CDR1 and CDR2 are MNHNY and SVGAGI (reference sequence). V lost 9 bases and J 4 bases, leaving 17 bases between the germline ends. The CDR3 runs 14 residues. This clone was seen more than once but under ten times. As yet, its antigen is unknown. PCR primers comprised 60 Vbeta and 13 Jbeta primers. The assay was immunoSEQ multiplex PCR, and TCRdb's table has in-frame clones only and misses some. The sample holds tens of thousands of clones; less than 80% are singletons and the top ten take roughly 21%. Study-level findings and limits: Apparent HLA restriction characterized most CMV-associated TCR beta chains in a later analysis. 87-base-pair reads could not separate some V segments, including TRBV6-2 and TRBV6-3.

This receptor was obtained from a woman aged 50 to 65 in good health and CMV-seropositive. Material for sequencing was PBMCs. This chain uses TRBV6-6 with TRBJ2-3; possible D gene TRBD2, 6 bases. CDR3: CASYTGDVPDTQYF. The CDR3 DNA reads TGTGCCAGTTACACGGGGGACGTCCCAGATACGCAGTATTTT.